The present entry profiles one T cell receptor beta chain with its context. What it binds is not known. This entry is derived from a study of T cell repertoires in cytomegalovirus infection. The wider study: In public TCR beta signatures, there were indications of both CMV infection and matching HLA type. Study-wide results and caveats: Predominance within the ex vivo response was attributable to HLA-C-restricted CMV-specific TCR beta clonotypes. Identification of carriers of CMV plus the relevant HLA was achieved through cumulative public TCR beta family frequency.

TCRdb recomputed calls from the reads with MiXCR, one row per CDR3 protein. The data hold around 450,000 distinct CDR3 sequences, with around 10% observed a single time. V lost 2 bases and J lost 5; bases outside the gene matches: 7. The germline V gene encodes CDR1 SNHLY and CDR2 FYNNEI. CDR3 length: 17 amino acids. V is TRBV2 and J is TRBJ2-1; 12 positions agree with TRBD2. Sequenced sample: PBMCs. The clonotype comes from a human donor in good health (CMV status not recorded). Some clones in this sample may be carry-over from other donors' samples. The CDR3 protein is CASSELAGGPWDNEQFF. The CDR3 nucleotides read TGTGCCAGCAGTGAACTAGCGGGGGGGCCATGGGACAATGAGCAGTTCTTC. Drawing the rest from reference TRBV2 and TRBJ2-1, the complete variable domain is EPEVTQTPSHQVTQMGQEVILRCVPISNHLYFYWYRQILGQKVEFLVSFYNNEISEKSEIFDDQFSVERPDGSNFTLKIRSTKLEDSAMYFCASSELAGGPWDNEQFFGPGTRLTVL.